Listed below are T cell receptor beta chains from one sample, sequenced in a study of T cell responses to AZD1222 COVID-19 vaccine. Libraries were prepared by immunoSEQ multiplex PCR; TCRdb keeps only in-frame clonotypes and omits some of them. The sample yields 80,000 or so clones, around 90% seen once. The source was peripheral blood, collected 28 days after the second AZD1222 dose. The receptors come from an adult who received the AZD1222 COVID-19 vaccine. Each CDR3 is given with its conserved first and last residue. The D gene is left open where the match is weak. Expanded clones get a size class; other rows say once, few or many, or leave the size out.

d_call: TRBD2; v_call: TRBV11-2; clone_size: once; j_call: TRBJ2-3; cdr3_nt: TGTGCCAGTCAGGCGGGGAGGGCAGCTGATACGCAGTATTTT; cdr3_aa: CASQAGRAADTQYF
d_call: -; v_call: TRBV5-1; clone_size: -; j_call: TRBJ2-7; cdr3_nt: TGCGCCAGCAGCTTGGTGTTGGGGGGGCCCTACGAGCAGTACTTC; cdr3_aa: CASSLVLGGPYEQYF
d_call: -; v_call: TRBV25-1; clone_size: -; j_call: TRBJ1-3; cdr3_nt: TGTGCCAGCAGGAGATCCTCTGGAAACACCATATATTTT; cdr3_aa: CASRRSSGNTIYF
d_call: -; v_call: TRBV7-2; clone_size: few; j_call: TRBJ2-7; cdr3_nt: TGTGCCAGCAGCTTAGATCAAGGGTATACCTACGAGCAGTACTTC; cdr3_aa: CASSLDQGYTYEQYF
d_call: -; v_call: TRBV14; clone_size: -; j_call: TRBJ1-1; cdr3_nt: TGTGCCAGCAGCCAAGTCCCCGAAGCTTTCTTT; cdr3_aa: CASSQVPEAFF
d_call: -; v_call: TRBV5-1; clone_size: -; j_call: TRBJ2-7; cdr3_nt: TGCGCCAGCAGCTTGGGGAGGGAGTTTCCCAACGAGCAGTACTTC; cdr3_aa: CASSLGREFPNEQYF
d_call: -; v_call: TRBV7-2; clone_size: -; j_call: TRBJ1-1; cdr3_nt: TGTGCCAGCAGCTTGGAGTCGGTGGGGACTGAAGCTTTCTTT; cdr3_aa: CASSLESVGTEAFF
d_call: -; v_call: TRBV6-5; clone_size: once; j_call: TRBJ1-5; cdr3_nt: TGTGCCAGCAGGGACGGACAGAATCAGCCCCAGCATTTT; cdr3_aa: CASRDGQNQPQHF
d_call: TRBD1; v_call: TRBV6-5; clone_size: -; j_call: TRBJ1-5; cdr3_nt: TGTGCCAGCAGTAGCGCGACAGGGATCAATCAGCCCCAGCATTTT; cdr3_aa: CASSSATGINQPQHF
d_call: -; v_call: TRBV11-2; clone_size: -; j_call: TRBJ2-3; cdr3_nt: TGTGCCAGCAGCTTAGACGTGGGAGGCAAAGATACGCAGTATTTT; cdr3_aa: CASSLDVGGKDTQYF
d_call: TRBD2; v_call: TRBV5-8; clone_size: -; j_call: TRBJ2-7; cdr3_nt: TGTGCCAGCAGCTTGGCAGGACTAGCGGAGACCTACGAGCAGTACTTC; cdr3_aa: CASSLAGLAETYEQYF
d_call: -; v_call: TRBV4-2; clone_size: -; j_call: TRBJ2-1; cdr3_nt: TGTGCCAGCAGCCAAGATTTTAGGTCCAATGAGCAGTTCTTC; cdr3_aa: CASSQDFRSNEQFF
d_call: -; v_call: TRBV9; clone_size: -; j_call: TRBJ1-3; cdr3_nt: TGTGCCAGCAGCCCTAGTTGGCGAGGGACGAGCTCTGGAAACACCATATATTTT; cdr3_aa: CASSPSWRGTSSGNTIYF
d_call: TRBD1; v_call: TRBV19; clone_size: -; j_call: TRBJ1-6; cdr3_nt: TGTGCCAGTAGCCCGACAGGGGTCTCGGGACCCCTCCACTTT; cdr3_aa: CASSPTGVSGPLHF
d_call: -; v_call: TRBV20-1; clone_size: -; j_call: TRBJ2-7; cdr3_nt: TGCAGTGCTGGTCGCCGCTACGAGCAGTACTTC; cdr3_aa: CSAGRRYEQYF
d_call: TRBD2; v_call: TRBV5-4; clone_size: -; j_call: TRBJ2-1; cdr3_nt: TGTGCCAGCAGCAGGGGGGGAGCGGGAGATATGAGCGAGCAGTTCTTC; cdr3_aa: CASSRGGAGDMSEQFF
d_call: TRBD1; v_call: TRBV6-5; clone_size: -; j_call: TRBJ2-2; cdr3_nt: TGTGCCAGCAGGATAGGACAGGGGGGGACCGGGGAGCTGTTTTTT; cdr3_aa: CASRIGQGGTGELFF
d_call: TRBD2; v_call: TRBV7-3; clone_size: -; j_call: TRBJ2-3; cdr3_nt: TGTGCCAGCAGCCGGATAAATCCTAGCGGGAGCGAAGATACGCAGTATTTT; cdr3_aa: CASSRINPSGSEDTQYF
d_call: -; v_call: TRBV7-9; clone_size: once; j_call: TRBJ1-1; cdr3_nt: TGTGCCAGCAGACTAGGCCGGGGCCTTAACACTGAAGCTTTCTTT; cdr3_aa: CASRLGRGLNTEAFF
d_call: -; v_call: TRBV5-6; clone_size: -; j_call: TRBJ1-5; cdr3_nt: TGTGCCAGCAGCCGAGGCGGCAATCAGCCCCAGCATTTT; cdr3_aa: CASSRGGNQPQHF
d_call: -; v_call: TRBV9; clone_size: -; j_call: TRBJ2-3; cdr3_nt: TGTGCCAGCAGCGTAGGACCTAGCGTTGGAGATACGCAGTATTTT; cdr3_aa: CASSVGPSVGDTQYF
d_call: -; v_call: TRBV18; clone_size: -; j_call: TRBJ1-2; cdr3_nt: TGTGCCAGCTCACCACCAGGGTTGGAGGATGGCTACACCTTC; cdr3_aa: CASSPPGLEDGYTF
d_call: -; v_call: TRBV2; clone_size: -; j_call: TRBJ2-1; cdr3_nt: TGTGCCAGCTCCGCGGGCATGGCCTACAATGAGCAGTTCTTC; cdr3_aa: CASSAGMAYNEQFF
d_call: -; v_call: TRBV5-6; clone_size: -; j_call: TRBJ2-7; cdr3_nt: TGTGCCAGCAGCTTGGCCGGACCAGACTACGAGCAGTACTTC; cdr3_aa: CASSLAGPDYEQYF
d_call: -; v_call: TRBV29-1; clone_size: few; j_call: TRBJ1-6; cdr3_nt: TGCAGCGTTGGGGACACTGGGGTCTATAATTCACCCCTCCACTTT; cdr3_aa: CSVGDTGVYNSPLHF
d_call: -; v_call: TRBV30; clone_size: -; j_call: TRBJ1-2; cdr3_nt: TGTGCCTGGAAGGCAGGAGCGTCCGGCTACACCTTC; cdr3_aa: CAWKAGASGYTF
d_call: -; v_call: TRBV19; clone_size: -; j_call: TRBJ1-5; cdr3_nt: TGTGCCAGTAGTATAGACAGAATTCAGCCCCAGCATTTT; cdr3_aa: CASSIDRIQPQHF
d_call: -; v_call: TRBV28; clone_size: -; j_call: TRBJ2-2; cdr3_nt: TGTGCCATCAAAGACAGTCTACTACGGGCCACCGGGGAGCTGTTTTTT; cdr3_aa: CAIKDSLLRATGELFF
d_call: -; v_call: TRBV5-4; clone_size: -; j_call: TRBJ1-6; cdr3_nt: TGTGCCAGCAGCTTGTTCGGGTCCAATTCACCCCTCCACTTT; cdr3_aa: CASSLFGSNSPLHF
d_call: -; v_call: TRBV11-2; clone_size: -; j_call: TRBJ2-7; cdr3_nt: TGTGCCAGCAGCCCATCATGGGCCCACTACGAGCAGTACTTC; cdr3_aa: CASSPSWAHYEQYF
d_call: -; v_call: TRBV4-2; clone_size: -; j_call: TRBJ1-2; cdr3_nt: TGTGCCAGCAGCCAAGGGATAGAAAACTATGGCTACACCTTC; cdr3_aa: CASSQGIENYGYTF